This TCR beta chain appears in the sequencing data of a study of shared clonotypes between healthy human individuals. The table lists this clone with a count of one. Between the trimmed V and J ends, which lost 3 bases and 1 base, there was a span of 10 bases. This CDR3 spans 14 amino acids. Germline V gives CDR1 SGHRS, CDR2 YFSETQ. The authors ran the assay at deep level. Assay used: immunoSEQ multiplex PCR; TCRdb lists only in-frame clones, some missing. The repertoire holds 2 million to 3 million clones, approximately 94% seen once, with 0.36% in the top ten. The specimen sequenced was naive CD4+ T cells from PBMCs. The sample's subset: CD45RA+ positively selected. The TCR comes from a man aged 18 to 29 in good health. Some clones in this sample may be carry-over from other donors' samples. The chain employs TRBV5-1 and TRBJ1-1, with D uncertain. The CDR3 nucleotides read TGCGCCAGCAGCTACTCCCTCACGAACACTGAAGCTTTCTTT. Translation: CASSYSLTNTEAFF.